Listed below are T cell receptor beta chains from one sample, sequenced in a study of vaccination and CD4 T cells after COVID-19. No antigen has been assigned to these receptors. TCRdb independently ran MiXCR on the PCR reads; one entry per CDR3 protein. Found here are around 9,600 distinct CDR3 sequences, 45% to 55% of them singletons; the top ten hold 9.5% to 15%. The source material was CD4+ T cells from blood, cultured in vitro. These receptors all come from a human donor who had recovered from COVID-19. Each CDR3 is given with its conserved first and last residue. Fields, in order: V gene, CDR3 length, D gene, clone size, J gene, CDR3 DNA, CDR3 protein. D genes are given only for firm matches. Where a row states a size, it is once, few, many or the class of an expanded clone; other rows omit it.

TRBV24-1	12	.	.	TRBJ1-2	TGTGCCACCAGTGATTTTGCAGGAGACTACACCTTC	CATSDFAGDYTF
TRBV7-8	13	TRBD2	few	TRBJ2-3	TGTGCCAGTAATAGCGGGTCCACAGATACGCAGTATTTT	CASNSGSTDTQYF
TRBV20-1	18	TRBD2	few	TRBJ2-5	TGCAGTGCTAGAGATCTGACTAGCGGGGGAGATGGGGGGGAGACCCAGTACTTC	CSARDLTSGGDGGETQYF
TRBV7-2	16	TRBD2	few	TRBJ2-5	TGTGCCAGCAGCCCTAGGAGTAGCGGGCTGGGGGAGACCCAGTACTTC	CASSPRSSGLGETQYF
TRBV20-1	12	.	.	TRBJ1-1	TGCAGTGCTTCCTGGGCCCGCCAAGGAGCTTTCTTT	CSASWARQGAFF
TRBV6-5	14	.	few	TRBJ2-5	TGTGCCAGCAGTTACTCCGGGGGACAAGAGACCCAGTACTTC	CASSYSGGQETQYF
TRBV10-2	14	.	.	TRBJ1-2	TGCGCCAGCAGTGAGTCTTCGGCAGGGGATGGCTACACCTTC	CASSESSAGDGYTF
TRBV20-1	15	.	few	TRBJ2-6	TGCAGTGCTAGGGACGACAGCTCTGGGGCCAACGTCCTGACTTTC	CSARDDSSGANVLTF
TRBV24-1	15	TRBD1	few	TRBJ2-5	TGTGCCACCAGTGAATCGGACAGGCACCAAGAGACCCAGTACTTC	CATSESDRHQETQYF
TRBV6-2/TRBV6-3	19	TRBD1	.	TRBJ2-3	TGTGCCAGCACCATCTTAAGTCCAAGTGGTAGGGGGCGAAGGGATACGCAGTATTTT	CASTILSPSGRGRRDTQYF
TRBV7-2	15	.	.	TRBJ2-1	TGTGCCAGCAGCGCCGTAAAGAGCTCCTACAATGAGCAGTTCTTC	CASSAVKSSYNEQFF
TRBV27	13	TRBD1	few	TRBJ1-1	TGTGCCAGCAGTATACAGGGGGAAATCGAAGCTTTCTTT	CASSIQGEIEAFF
TRBV12-3/TRBV12-4	13	.	.	TRBJ1-1	TGTGCCAGCAGTTTAACAGCTAACACTGAAGCTTTCTTT	CASSLTANTEAFF
TRBV20-1	15	.	.	TRBJ1-1	TGCAGTGCTAGAGATGGCCAAACGGTCAACACTGAAGCTTTCTTT	CSARDGQTVNTEAFF
TRBV10-1	17	TRBD2	.	TRBJ2-2	TGCGCCAGCAGTGCGACTTCGGGGGGGGGCGCGACCGGGGAGCTGTTTTTT	CASSATSGGGATGELFF
TRBV6-1	12	.	few	TRBJ2-2	TGTGCCAGCAACCCGAACACCGGGGAGCTGTTTTTT	CASNPNTGELFF
TRBV30	13	TRBD2	few	TRBJ2-7	TGTGCCGGCATAGCGGGTGGCTCCACCGAGCAGTACTTC	CAGIAGGSTEQYF
TRBV2	16	TRBD1	few	TRBJ1-6	TGTGCCAGCAGTTTTAAAGGACAGGGAGGAAGGTCACCCCTCCACTTT	CASSFKGQGGRSPLHF
TRBV20-1	16	TRBD2	few	TRBJ2-3	TGCAGTGCTAGAGACCCCCTAGCGGGAGCGACAGATACGCAGTATTTT	CSARDPLAGATDTQYF
TRBV12-3/TRBV12-4	15	.	few	TRBJ1-5	TGTGCCAGCAGTAAGGACAGACATAGCAATCAGCCCCAGCATTTT	CASSKDRHSNQPQHF
TRBV24-1	16	TRBD1	few	TRBJ2-2	TGTGCCACCAGTGATCCCAATGACAGGGGCACCGGGGAGCTGTTTTTT	CATSDPNDRGTGELFF
TRBV28	17	.	.	TRBJ1-5	TGTGCCAGCAGTTTTTCGGACAACTTCCTTAGCAATCAGCCCCAGCATTTT	CASSFSDNFLSNQPQHF